This TCR beta chain stems from a study of shared clonotypes between healthy human individuals. Overall study: The study drew on a couple of women and a few men aged 18 to 49 as donors.

CDR1 is WNHNN, CDR2 SYGVQD, per germline (reference sequence). This CDR3 contains 13 residues. V trimming: 8 bases; J trimming: 0 bases; junction bases outside the gene matches: 1. The authors ran the assay at deep level. Authors' analysis steps: Sequence data from immunoSEQ were junction-only and lacked quality scores; consequently, filtering differed. This table comes from immunoSEQ multiplex PCR, and its TCRdb copy is limited to in-frame clones, with some not included. V and J calls and clone size come straight from that table; D and trimming were deduced from the DNA. The sample contains some 300,000 clones, less than 85% of which appear only once.

The genes are TRBV10-1 and TRBJ2-3; 8 bases fit TRBD1. The TCR sequence derives from a man aged 25-45 years in good health. Sequencing was carried out using memory CD4+ T cells sorted from blood. Subset indicated: CD45RA-negative fraction. The CDR3 DNA is TGCGCCAGCGGGGACAGGAGCACAGATACGCAGTATTTT. Amino acids: CASGDRSTDTQYF.